Listed below are T cell receptor beta chains from one sample, sequenced in a study of blood T cell dynamics during melanoma immunotherapy. The method was immunoSEQ multiplex PCR; TCRdb's version includes in-frame clones alone and lacks a portion of them. Of fewer than 18,000 clones in the sample, over 75% were seen once. Sequenced material: blood, taken from a patient treated with checkpoint blockade. The receptors come from a human donor with melanoma. CDR3s leave out the opening cysteine and the closing phenylalanine or tryptophan. Each record gives: V gene, clone size, J gene, CDR3 protein. Only some rows state a clone size, as once, few, many or a class for expanded clones.

>TRBV18|once|TRBJ2-5
ASSPQGTGETQY
>TRBV5-4|once|TRBJ2-3
ASSLDGGGTDTQY
>TRBV5-4|NA|TRBJ1-4
ASSSGGADEKLF
>TRBV11-2|NA|TRBJ2-7
ASSTVRAGQLEQY
>TRBV28|NA|TRBJ1-6
ASSLVGQSSYNSPLH
>TRBV7-8|few|TRBJ1-1
ASSSKGGTEAF
>TRBV2|NA|TRBJ2-7
ASSRTAATNYEQY
>TRBV11-2|NA|TRBJ2-1
ASSSGYSSSYNEQF
>TRBV6-1|NA|TRBJ2-7
ASRAHSSYEQY
>TRBV29-1|NA|TRBJ2-7
SVVPGTAYEQY
>TRBV18|NA|TRBJ1-2
ASSSDNFDYT
>TRBV7-8|NA|TRBJ2-3
ASSLAGTSTDTQY
>TRBV5-6|NA|TRBJ2-3
ASSLVFWGTTDTQY
>TRBV7-2|NA|TRBJ1-4
ASSLRDRGEKLF
>TRBV30|NA|TRBJ2-6
ASSSSGANVLT
>TRBV5-1|NA|TRBJ2-2
ASSLRQINTGELF
>TRBV5-1|NA|TRBJ2-4
ASSASVGKNIQY
>TRBV15|NA|TRBJ1-2
ATSRDSLGTVTYT
>TRBV10-3|NA|TRBJ1-5
AISTQRQANQPQH
>TRBV5-1|NA|TRBJ2-3
ASSLGRGSSTDTQY
>TRBV5-1|NA|TRBJ2-5
ASSQGQGAFFETQY
>TRBV10-2|NA|TRBJ2-7
ASSENRGTYEQY
>TRBV11-2|NA|TRBJ1-5
ASSPTGGSNQPQH
>TRBV19|NA|TRBJ2-3
ASSISTDTQY
>TRBV7-2|NA|TRBJ2-3
ASSRRRDTQY
>TRBV4-2|NA|TRBJ1-6
ASSPGPGEGNSPLH
>TRBV6-1|NA|TRBJ1-2
ASSWDRYGYT
>TRBV18|once|TRBJ2-7
ASSRFGPGLSRSEQY
>TRBV5-4|few|TRBJ1-4
ASSSGPGLYNEKLF
>TRBV15|few|TRBJ2-2
ATTDRSGELF
>TRBV5-1|NA|TRBJ2-5
ASSLGDRVQTQY
>TRBV19|NA|TRBJ2-7
ASTLGQGRDEQY
>TRBV4-1|NA|TRBJ2-3
ASSQTGHRTDTQY
>TRBV5-5|NA|TRBJ1-2
ASSLAVGGNYGYT
>TRBV11-2|few|TRBJ1-2
ASSFRTGGYGYT
>TRBV7-2|NA|TRBJ1-2
ASSLASSGLYGYT
>TRBV9|few|TRBJ1-3
ASSVAPRASGNTIY
>TRBV29-1|NA|TRBJ2-5
SVLRSGLYPSETQY
>TRBV18|NA|TRBJ2-5
ASSQQETQY
>TRBV6-6|NA|TRBJ2-5
ASSVDREETQY
>TRBV7-2|few|TRBJ2-7
ASSPRGQGASEGYEQY